One sample yielded the 14 T cell receptor beta chains listed below, sequenced in a study of a mutant IDH1 vaccine in newly diagnosed glioma. Their recognized antigens are unknown. Produced via immunoSEQ multiplex PCR; TCRdb's table is partial and in-frame only. The repertoire has approximately 37,000 clones, 70% to 85% of them found once; the top ten carry roughly a sixth. Sample time point: week 47, end of study. What each vaccine dose contained was 300 ug of mutant IDH1 20-mer peptide, accompanied by topical imiquimod. This material consisted of PBMCs, taken from a glioma patient whose treatment included an IDH1 peptide vaccine. All receptors derive from a young man with glioma. Some clones in this sample may be carry-over from other donors' samples.

V gene TRBV9 combines with J gene TRBJ1-3; weak D call: TRBD1 (5 bases). Trimming removed 1 base at V and 2 bases at J, with 13 bases between. The CDR3 totals 16 residues. Per germline, CDR1 SGDLS and CDR2 YYNGEE. The CDR3 protein is CASSVYEKGPGNTIYF. In nucleotides, the CDR3 is TGTGCCAGCAGCGTATATGAGAAGGGGCCTGGAAACACCATATATTTT.

This clone came up a few times. This chain connects TRBV18 to TRBJ1-1, with D possibly being TRBD1 (6 bases). Trimming removed 6 bases from V and 0 bases from J, with 8 bases in between. Germline-derived CDR1 and CDR2 are KGHSH and LQKENI. The CDR3 has 13 residues. CDR3 residues: CASSPGVNTEAFF. Here the CDR3 DNA reads TGTGCCAGCTCCCCAGGGGTGAACACTGAAGCTTTCTTT.

The genes are TRBV6-6 and TRBJ1-4; maybe TRBD1 (6 bases). The germline V gene has CDR1 MNHNY and CDR2 SVGAGI (reference sequence). The CDR3 is made up of 15 amino acids. V lost 5 bases, J lost 3 bases, and 13 bases lay in between. The CDR3 spells CASSPTGISNEKLFF. DNA of the CDR3: TGTGCCAGCAGTCCCACAGGGATTTCTAATGAAAAACTGTTTTTT.

The V gene is TRBV10-3, the J gene TRBJ2-1; D is perhaps TRBD1 or TRBD2 (6 bases each). Germline V gene data show CDR1 as ENHRY and CDR2 as SYGVKD. V was pared by 9 bases and J by 8 bases, with 20 bases between. The CDR3 covers 14 residues. The CDR3 here is CAIGGLASLDEQFF. CDR3 DNA sequence: TGTGCCATTGGGGGGCTAGCGTCACTGGATGAGCAGTTCTTC.

This clone is deemed large. V usage is TRBV29-1 and J usage is TRBJ2-2; no clear D. With 4 bases removed from V and 1 base from J, the gap between germline ends came to 13 bases. The CDR3 is made up of 15 amino acids. Germline CDR1 SQVTM, CDR2 ANQGSEA. The chain's CDR3 is CSVGFSRWNTGELFF. The CDR3 nucleotides read TGCAGCGTTGGTTTCAGCAGATGGAACACCGGGGAGCTGTTTTTT.

The rearrangement links TRBV30 to TRBJ2-7; a weak D match, TRBD1 (5 bases). Trimming took off 2 bases at V and 7 bases at J, with 18 bases between the two ends. The CDR3 is 14 residues long. CDR1 GTSNPN and CDR2 SVGIG come from the germline V gene (reference sequence). CDR3 sequence: CAWSPPLTAKEQYF. The CDR3 DNA is TGTGCCTGGAGTCCTCCATTGACAGCGAAGGAGCAGTACTTC.

J is TRBJ2-1 and V is TRBV14; D is unresolved. The CDR3 sequence is 13 residues long. Germline V gene lookup returns CDR1 SGHDN and CDR2 FVKESK. V lost 3 bases, J lost 4 bases, and 7 bases lay in between. This chain's CDR3 is CASSQDLYNEQFF. The CDR3 coding sequence is TGTGCCAGCAGCCAGGACCTTTACAATGAGCAGTTCTTC.

The rearrangement links TRBV6-6 to TRBJ2-5, with 8 nucleotides matching TRBD1. Trimming at V came to 6 bases and at J to 5 bases, leaving 8 bases not matched to a gene. The length of the CDR3 is 14 residues. Per the germline V gene, CDR1 is MNHNY and CDR2 is SVGAGI (reference sequence). The chain's CDR3 is CASRPDRGVETQYF. The CDR3 DNA reads as TGTGCCAGCAGACCAGACAGGGGAGTGGAGACCCAGTACTTC.

The chain couples TRBV5-1 to TRBJ2-2, with TRBD1 as a possible D gene (6 bases). The CDR3 consists of 15 residues. Germline CDR1 is SGHRS and CDR2 is YFSETQ. The ends were cut back, 2 bases at V and 6 bases at J, with 14 bases in the middle. CDR3 in DNA: TGCGCCAGCAGCTTTTCTGGGGGCTCCCCCGGGGAGCTGTTTTTT. It specifies CASSFSGGSPGELFF.

J is TRBJ1-5 and V is TRBV6-5; no clear D. Trimming took off 11 bases at V and 2 bases at J, with 16 bases between the two ends. CDR3 length: 14 residues. Germline lookup yields CDR1 MNHEY and CDR2 SVGAGI. The CDR3 DNA is TGTGCCTGCCAAGCCGCGAGGGGCAATCAGCCCCAGCATTTT. This encodes CACQAARGNQPQHF.

V and J are TRBV10-3 and TRBJ2-7; D is perhaps TRBD1 or TRBD2 (5 bases each). The CDR3 contains 13 residues. Per the germline V gene, CDR1 is ENHRY and CDR2 is SYGVKD. Trimming took off 7 bases at V and 0 bases at J, with 10 bases between the two ends. The CDR3 DNA sequence: TGTGCCATCAATCGGGACCTCTCCTACGAGCAGTACTTC. Protein sequence: CAINRDLSYEQYF.

The chain carries TRBV2 and TRBJ2-1, with 14 bases aligning to TRBD2. The V gene's germline CDR1 is SNHLY and CDR2 FYNNEI. This CDR3 comprises 16 residues. The trim removed 7 bases at V and 9 bases at J, leaving 11 bases unmatched. The CDR3 nucleotides read TGTGCCAGCACTTTATACGGGACTAGCGGGAGAGGTGAGCAGTTCTTC. It specifies CASTLYGTSGRGEQFF.

This clone was counted only a few times. V usage is TRBV7-9 and J usage is TRBJ1-2; D not certain. The CDR3 consists of 16 residues. V dropped 5 bases and J dropped 4 bases, with 20 bases sitting between them. The germline gives CDR1 SEHNR, CDR2 FQNEAQ (reference sequence). DNA of the CDR3: TGTGCCAGCAGCCCCGTTCGGGGAAGCCCCTCCTATGGCTACACCTTC. Translation: CASSPVRGSPSYGYTF.

This chain joins TRBV6-5 and TRBJ2-5; tentatively, D is TRBD1 or TRBD2 (5 bases each). Trimming pared 6 bases from V and 5 bases from J, leaving 13 bases between. Germline lookup yields CDR1 MNHEY and CDR2 SVGAGI. The CDR3 length is 13 residues. The CDR3 spells CASRHTGQETQYF. CDR3 nucleotide sequence: TGTGCCAGCAGGCACACGGGGCAGGAGACCCAGTACTTC.